The 9 T cell receptor beta chains below come from one sample, sequenced in a study of regulatory T cells in long-lasting Graves disease (dated by TCRdb to about 2021). The receptor library was made with multiplex PCR. Sequencing took place on an Illumina HiSeq 4000. TCR beta libraries were built with iRepertoire HTBI primers and Arm-PCR amplification of CDR3 regions. TCRdb itself trimmed the public reads at Q25 with fastp, ran MiXCR and retained productive beta chains. Rows merge per CDR3 protein into single entries with the most common DNA and genes. The sample has around 320,000 distinct CDR3 sequences on record, 15% to 20% of them singletons. Around 27% of the sample rests with the top ten. The time point label, read with the paper, signifies: newly diagnosed GD, antithyroid drugs for less than 3 months. For both TCR sequencing and RNA sequencing, RNA was extracted from PBMCs in TRIzol. These data were also filed under a second study, of T cells in Graves' hyperthyroidism and ophthalmopathy.

This sample comprised peripheral blood mononuclear cells (PBMCs), obtained at new diagnosis, from a patient treated with antithyroid drugs. The receptors derive from a man aged 40-49 years with Graves disease. Donor details come from another sample of the same person, matched by shared clones.

The rearrangement joins TRBV12-3 or TRBV12-4 to TRBJ2-1, with a weak D call TRBD2 (5 bases). This CDR3 spans 15 amino acids. V dropped 0 bases and J dropped 6 bases, with 12 bases sitting between them. CDR3 nucleotide sequence: TGTGCCAGCAGTTTAGCCGGGGTGGAGCTCAATGAGCAGTTCTTC. It is translated as CASSLAGVELNEQFF.

V is TRBV15 and J is TRBJ1-2, with a weak D call TRBD1 (5 bases). Germline CDR1 and CDR2: LNHNV and YYDKDF (reference sequence). Between the trimmed V and J ends, which lost 0 bases and 8 bases, there was a span of 13 bases. This CDR3 comprises 14 residues. CDR3 DNA sequence: TGTGCCACCAGCAGAGATTGGGAGGAGGGGGGCTACACCTTC. This codes for CATSRDWEEGGYTF.

The chain joins TRBV19 to TRBJ2-3; 11 positions match TRBD2. Germline V CDR1 and CDR2: LNHDA, SQIVND (reference sequence). Unmatched junction bases numbered 10, after V lost 5 bases and J lost 6 bases. This CDR3 has 16 amino acids. CDR3 sequence reads: CASSPGVAGGLDTQYF. The CDR3 DNA is TGTGCCAGTAGTCCTGGAGTAGCGGGGGGGCTGGATACGCAGTATTTT.

This clonotype was detected a few times. This chain connects TRBV12-3 or TRBV12-4 to TRBJ1-1; possibly TRBD1 for D (6 bases). The CDR3 totals 15 residues. V was shortened by 6 bases and J by 3 bases, with 17 bases between the two germline ends. The CDR3 protein is CASSRFGEGDTEAFF. The CDR3 bases are TGTGCCAGCAGCCGATTTGGTGAGGGGGACACTGAAGCTTTCTTT.

The DNA for the CDR3 is TGTGCCAGCAGTGAAGCGATCCGAGACACCCACCTCTTGGGCTACACCTTC. This sequence encodes CASSEAIRDTHLLGYTF. This chain connects TRBV6-2 or TRBV6-3 to TRBJ1-2; no clear D gene. V was cut by 5 bases and J by 8 bases, with 27 bases left in between. The length of the CDR3 is 17 residues. CDR1 MNHEY and CDR2 SVGEGT come from the germline V gene.

This clonotype was seen repeatedly, ten times or more. This chain links TRBV11-2 with TRBJ1-5; D remains ambiguous. Germline loops: CDR1 SGHAT, CDR2 FQNNGV. Trimming removed 1 base at V and 4 bases at J, with 11 bases between. This CDR3 comprises 15 residues. CDR3 sequence: CASSLGRGWNQPQHF. CDR3 nucleotides: TGTGCCAGCAGCTTAGGACGCGGTTGGAATCAGCCCCAGCATTTT.

This clonotype was picked up many times. This rearrangement joins TRBV5-8 to TRBJ2-7; D remains ambiguous. The germline gives CDR1 SGHTS, CDR2 YDEGEE. The CDR3 is 13 residues long. Between the trimmed V and J ends, which lost 1 base and 3 bases, there was a span of 8 bases. The CDR3 coding sequence is TGTGCCAGCAGCTTGCCTCCATACTACGAGCAGTACTTC. Translation gives CASSLPPYYEQYF.

This clonotype was counted ten times or more. The chain is built from TRBV9 and TRBJ1-6; possibly TRBD1 for D (6 bases). The V and J ends lost 0 bases and 9 bases respectively, with 16 bases between them. CDR1 is SGDLS and CDR2 is YYNGEE in the germline V gene. The CDR3 has 16 residues. The chain's CDR3 is CASSVEAGAGLSPLHF. DNA of the CDR3: TGTGCCAGCAGCGTAGAGGCGGGGGCAGGCCTTTCACCCCTCCACTTT.

This clonotype was seen ten or more times. This chain connects TRBV7-9 to TRBJ2-5, with 9 nucleotides matching TRBD1. The CDR3 is 13 amino acids. J was trimmed by 3 bases and V by 5 bases; bases with no gene match: 1. Germline V lookup: CDR1 SEHNR, CDR2 FQNEAQ (reference sequence). CDR3 loop: CASSDRGEETQYF. As DNA, the CDR3 is TGTGCCAGCAGCGACAGGGGGGAAGAGACCCAGTACTTC.